Listed below are T cell receptor beta chains from one sample, sequenced in a study of response to subunit inactivated influenza vaccine. TCRdb itself ran the RT-PCR reads through MiXCR, one entry per CDR3 protein. The sample has about 520,000 distinct CDR3 sequences, about 10% seen once; the top ten hold roughly 12%. The input for sequencing was PBMCs from blood, taken roughly 48 days after vaccination. Every receptor here comes from a man aged 45-65 years who received an inactivated influenza vaccine. CDR3s include the opening cysteine and the closing phenylalanine or tryptophan. D genes are given only for firm matches. Clone size is not always given. Where it is, it says once, few, many or a class for expanded clones.

cdr3_aa | cdr3_nt | d_call | cdr3_length | j_call | v_call | clone_size
CATSSFGTGEQFF | TGTGCCACCAGCAGCTTTGGGACCGGTGAGCAGTTCTTC | - | 13 | TRBJ2-1 | TRBV15 | -
CASSLWGGPTNTEAFF | TGTGCCAGCAGCTTGTGGGGGGGCCCGACCAACACTGAAGCTTTCTTT | - | 16 | TRBJ1-1 | TRBV11-2 | -
CASSLGNSGYGYTF | TGTGCCAGCAGTTTGGGTAATAGCGGCTATGGCTACACCTTC | - | 14 | TRBJ1-2 | TRBV6-5 | few
CASSRGGATNEKLFF | TGTGCCAGCAGTCGTGGGGGAGCAACTAATGAAAAACTGTTTTTT | - | 15 | TRBJ1-4 | TRBV6-1 | -
CASSYGGRVQETQYF | TGTGCCAGCAGTTACGGAGGAAGGGTCCAAGAGACCCAGTACTTC | - | 15 | TRBJ2-5 | TRBV28 | -
CASSLTFQTYEQYF | TGTGCCAGCAGCTTAACGTTTCAGACCTACGAGCAGTACTTC | - | 14 | TRBJ2-7 | TRBV7-2 | many
CAISEGAGPLSIQYF | TGTGCCATCAGTGAGGGGGCAGGACCGTTGAGCATTCAGTACTTC | - | 15 | TRBJ2-4 | TRBV10-3 | few
CASSLGLAGGPGQFF | TGTGCCAGCAGCTTGGGTCTGGCGGGGGGACCTGGGCAGTTCTTC | TRBD2 | 15 | TRBJ2-1 | TRBV5-6 | -
CASSFSGIGTDTQYF | TGCGCCAGCAGCTTTAGCGGGATAGGCACAGATACGCAGTATTTT | TRBD2 | 15 | TRBJ2-3 | TRBV5-1 | few
CASSQNPGSTKETQYF | TGTGCCAGCAGTCAAAACCCCGGCAGCACAAAAGAGACCCAGTACTTC | - | 16 | TRBJ2-5 | TRBV4-2 | few
CASSLAGDRAYEQYF | TGCGCCAGCAGCTTGGCCGGGGACAGGGCGTACGAGCAGTACTTC | TRBD1 | 15 | TRBJ2-7 | TRBV5-1 | many
CASSSSTGTQETQYF | TGCGCCAGCAGCTCAAGTACCGGGACCCAAGAGACCCAGTACTTC | - | 15 | TRBJ2-5 | TRBV5-1 | few
CASSLTGLTLKGTDTQYF | TGTGCCAGCAGTTTAACAGGATTGACTCTGAAGGGCACAGATACGCAGTATTTT | - | 18 | TRBJ2-3 | TRBV28 | -
CASSQDGGGITDTQYF | TGTGCCAGCAGCCAAGATGGTGGGGGTATCACAGATACGCAGTATTTT | - | 16 | TRBJ2-3 | TRBV3-1 | -
CASSFGAGGHSGELFF | TGCGCCAGCAGCTTCGGAGCGGGGGGGCATTCCGGGGAGCTGTTTTTT | TRBD2 | 16 | TRBJ2-2 | TRBV5-1 | few
CASSAEQGGNQPQHF | TGTGCCAGCAGTGCAGAACAGGGGGGCAATCAGCCCCAGCATTTT | TRBD1 | 15 | TRBJ1-5 | TRBV2 | few